This is a list of T cell receptor beta chains from one sample in a study of human T cells and chemical hapten exposure. Using its own MiXCR run on the RACE reads, TCRdb lists one record per CDR3 protein. The table has about 380,000 distinct CDR3 sequences, about 4.4% seen once; the top ten hold approximately 2.1%. The sample was whole blood, taken in connection with sensitization to the hapten diphenylcyclopropenone (DPC). These receptors were obtained from a woman in her forties or fifties with alopecia areata. Some clones in this sample may be carry-over from other donors' samples. Both conserved end residues are trimmed from each CDR3.

J gene | V gene | CDR3 protein
TRBJ2-7 | TRBV12-3/TRBV12-4 | ASSSLGDTANEQY
TRBJ2-3 | TRBV13 | ASSVGLAGPTDTQY
TRBJ1-3 | TRBV7-9 | ASSLGRASGNTIY
TRBJ2-2 | TRBV5-4 | ASSLRVGTLNTGELF
TRBJ2-7 | TRBV28 | ASSTIGEGRNEQY
TRBJ1-2 | TRBV5-1 | ASSLDQLGNYGYT
TRBJ2-1 | TRBV14 | ASSRERGFRVNEQF
TRBJ2-7 | TRBV7-2 | ASSLWAYEQY
TRBJ2-4 | TRBV3-1 | ASSLQGSKNIQY
TRBJ2-1 | TRBV29-1 | SVGRDFDEQF
TRBJ2-4 | TRBV6-5 | ASRATGLAKNIQY
TRBJ2-7 | TRBV4-1 | ASSQDLGQGHEQY
TRBJ1-5 | TRBV2 | ASNVDNQPQH
TRBJ2-3 | TRBV27 | ASSPGQTGTDTQY
TRBJ2-2 | TRBV28 | ASSPLRLTGELF
TRBJ2-3 | TRBV6-5 | ASSYSAGWADTQY
TRBJ2-7 | TRBV20-1 | SGYSGSSYEQY
TRBJ2-7 | TRBV20-1 | SLGQGRYEQY
TRBJ2-7 | TRBV3-1 | ASSQPGLPLSYEQY
TRBJ1-1 | TRBV4-2 | ASSQTGGADTEAF
TRBJ2-7 | TRBV6-6 | ASTYGPVSSYEQY
TRBJ1-2 | TRBV3-1 | ASSRRDGYT
TRBJ1-1 | TRBV29-1 | SVEGQGYGAF
TRBJ2-5 | TRBV5-4 | ASSLVGPQKTQY
TRBJ2-6 | TRBV28 | ASSSPIPPGQGVAGANVLT
TRBJ1-3 | TRBV5-5 | ASSLDMVALSSGNTIY
TRBJ2-3 | TRBV5-1 | ARSWSEPHDTQY
TRBJ2-2 | TRBV27 | ASSSTGLGGELF
TRBJ1-2 | TRBV7-2 | ASSKGQGAGGYT
TRBJ2-2 | TRBV20-1 | SAKAGGLTGELF
TRBJ1-5 | TRBV7-9 | ASSLAGQGPEYSNQPQH
TRBJ1-5 | TRBV7-8 | ASSSFWTGDGGQPQH
TRBJ2-3 | TRBV6-5 | ASSSNPFMTDTQY
TRBJ1-1 | TRBV9 | ASSVEKAPTQAF
TRBJ2-2 | TRBV7-3 | ASSLGSQAGELF
TRBJ1-1 | TRBV7-3 | ASSLWGNWNTEAF
TRBJ2-4 | TRBV18 | ASSKGQMQGGAKNIQY
TRBJ2-7 | TRBV10-2 | ASSIPGGASYEQY
TRBJ2-1 | TRBV6-5 | ASSTTSGPTYNEQF
TRBJ2-5 | TRBV12-3/TRBV12-4 | ASRDDRAPVTQY
TRBJ1-1 | TRBV7-2 | ASSSLGGRKLEAF
TRBJ2-3 | TRBV6-5 | ASSYGSGLTDTQY
TRBJ2-1 | TRBV10-3 | AISDGNYNEQF
TRBJ1-5 | TRBV28 | ASSLSGQGKAQPQH
TRBJ1-1 | TRBV27 | ASTENPGGTEAF
TRBJ2-7 | TRBV24-1 | ATSSSAHEQY
TRBJ2-7 | TRBV5-1 | ASSFLATGSEQY
TRBJ1-4 | TRBV7-2 | ASSLKTATNEKLF
TRBJ1-2 | TRBV6-2/TRBV6-3 | ASTRTGSNYGYT